The 3 T cell receptor beta chains in this list originate from one sample, sequenced in a study of T cell repertoires in cytomegalovirus infection. TCRdb analysed the reads with MiXCR anew, one entry per CDR3 protein. The sample holds around 100,000 distinct CDR3 sequences, under 50% seen once. No antigen has been assigned to these receptors. The sequencing used CD8+ T cells from cultured PBMCs, collected from culture after CMV antigen stimulation. The receptors originated from a human donor in good health (CMV status not recorded). Some clones in this sample may be carry-over from other donors' samples.

The chain is built from TRBV2 and TRBJ1-2; a possible D gene is TRBD1 (6 bases). The V end lost 5 bases, the J end lost 5 bases, and 21 bases lay between the germline ends. The CDR3 covers 16 residues. Germline CDR1 is SNHLY and CDR2 is FYNNEI. For the CDR3, the DNA is TGTGCCAGCAGTCAGGGGAGCGGGGGCAGGTGGTATGGCTACACCTTC. This gives the protein CASSQGSGGRWYGYTF.

This clonotype was seen only once. This chain links TRBV19 with TRBJ2-1; D not certain. CDR1 and CDR2 (germline): LNHDA, SQIVND (reference sequence). Trimming left V 7 bases short and J 3 bases short, with 10 bases between. The CDR3 has 13 residues. CDR3 in amino acids: CASTPTSYNEQFF. Written as DNA, the CDR3 is TGTGCCAGTACCCCGACAAGCTACAATGAGCAGTTCTTC.

This clonotype was observed a few times. V is TRBV10-3 and J is TRBJ1-1; 7 nucleotides line up with TRBD1. CDR3 length: 14 amino acids. Looked up from germline, CDR1 is ENHRY and CDR2 is SYGVKD. The J segment lost 2 bases and the V segment lost 5 bases, leaving 5 bases of the junction unmatched. The CDR3 DNA sequence: TGTGCCATCAGTCTAGGGGGCTCCAACACTGAAGCTTTCTTT. Its translation is CAISLGGSNTEAFF.